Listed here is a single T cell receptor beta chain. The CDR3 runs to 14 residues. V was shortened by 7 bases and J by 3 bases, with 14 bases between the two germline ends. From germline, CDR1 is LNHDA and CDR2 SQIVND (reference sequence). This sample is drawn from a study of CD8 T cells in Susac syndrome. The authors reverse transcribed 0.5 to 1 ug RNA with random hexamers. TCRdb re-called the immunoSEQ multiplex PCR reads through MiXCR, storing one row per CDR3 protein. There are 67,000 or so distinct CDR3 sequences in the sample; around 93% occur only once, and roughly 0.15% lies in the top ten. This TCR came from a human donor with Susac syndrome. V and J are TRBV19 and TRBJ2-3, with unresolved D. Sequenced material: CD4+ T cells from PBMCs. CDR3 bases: TGTGCCAGTAAATTGACCACCACTACAGATACGCAGTATTTT. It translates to CASKLTTTTDTQYF. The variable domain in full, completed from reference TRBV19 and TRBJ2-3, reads DGGITQSPKYLFRKEGQNVTLSCEQNLNHDAMYWYRQDPGQGLRLIYYSQIVNDFQKGDIAEGYSVSREKKESFPLTVTSAQKNPTAFYLCASKLTTTTDTQYFGPGTRLTVL.